Listed here is a single T cell receptor (beta chain). Its antigen is not identified. Trimming removed 7 bases at V and 2 bases at J, with 16 bases between. The CDR3 totals 15 residues. This sample is drawn from a study of blood T cells in healthy people across ages. Study in general: Through template switching, about one barcoded beta molecule was captured per two T cells, as measured in model experiments.

Whole-study findings and limits: Roughly linearly, TCR beta diversity per million T cells fell as age increased.

The authors ran a second PCR of roughly 7 to 11 cycles using a sample-barcoded 5' primer and a J-beta primer mix. TCRdb reprocessed the 5' RACE reads with MiXCR, giving one entry per CDR3 protein. The sample shows about 1.6 million distinct CDR3 sequences, 30% to 40% of them seen only once. The V gene is TRBV12-3 or TRBV12-4, the J gene TRBJ2-3; the D gene is possibly TRBD2 (6 bases). This TCR derives from a woman aged 30 to 39 in good health. The specimen sequenced was blood. The CDR3 DNA reads TGTGCCAGCAAACTTCTAGCGTTATCCACAGATACGCAGTATTTT. Protein sequence: CASKLLALSTDTQYF.